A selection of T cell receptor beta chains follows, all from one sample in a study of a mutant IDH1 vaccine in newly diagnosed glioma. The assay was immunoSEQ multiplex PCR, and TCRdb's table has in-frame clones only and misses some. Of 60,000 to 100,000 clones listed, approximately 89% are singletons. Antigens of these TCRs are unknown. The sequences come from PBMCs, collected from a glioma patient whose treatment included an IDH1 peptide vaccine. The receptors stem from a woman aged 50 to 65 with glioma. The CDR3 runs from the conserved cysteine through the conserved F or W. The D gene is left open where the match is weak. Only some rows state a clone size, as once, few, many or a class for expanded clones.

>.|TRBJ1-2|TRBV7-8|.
CASSLVTSGRNYGYTF
TGTGCCAGCAGCTTAGTGACTAGCGGGAGGAACTATGGCTACACCTTC
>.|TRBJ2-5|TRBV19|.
CASSIRGRSQETQYF
TGTGCCAGTAGTATTCGAGGGCGATCGCAAGAGACCCAGTACTTC
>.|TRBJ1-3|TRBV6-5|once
CASSYSRPSGNTIYF
TGTGCCAGCAGTTACTCCCGGCCTTCTGGAAACACCATATATTTT
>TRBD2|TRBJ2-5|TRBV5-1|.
CASSVLAGEETQYF
TGCGCCAGCAGCGTACTAGCGGGAGAGGAGACCCAGTACTTC
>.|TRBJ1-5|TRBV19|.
CASSPGRQVNNQPQHF
TGTGCCAGTAGTCCGGGCAGGCAGGTTAACAATCAGCCCCAGCATTTT
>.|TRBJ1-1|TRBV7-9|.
CASKSRDTEAFF
TGTGCCAGCAAATCCAGGGACACTGAAGCTTTCTTT
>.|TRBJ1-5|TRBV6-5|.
CASSPKRGNQPQHF
TGTGCCAGCAGTCCAAAAAGGGGGAATCAGCCCCAGCATTTT
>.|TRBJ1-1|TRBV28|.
CASGVILNTEAFF
TGTGCCAGCGGTGTCATTTTGAACACTGAAGCTTTCTTT
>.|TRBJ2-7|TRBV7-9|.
CASSSTAGSGRLYF
TGTGCCAGCAGTTCCACCGCAGGATCGGGGAGACTGTACTTC
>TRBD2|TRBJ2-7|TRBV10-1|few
CASSPGLAGGYEQYF
TGCGCCAGCAGTCCGGGACTAGCGGGAGGCTACGAGCAGTACTTC
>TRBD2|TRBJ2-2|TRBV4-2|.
CASSQRRTSGRSDTGELFF
TGTGCCAGCAGCCAGAGGAGGACTAGCGGGAGATCGGACACCGGGGAGCTGTTTTTT
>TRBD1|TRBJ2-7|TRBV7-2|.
CASSTAGTGTYEQYF
TGTGCCAGCAGCACCGCCGGGACAGGGACCTACGAGCAGTACTTC
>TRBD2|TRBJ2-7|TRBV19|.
CASSIPRELSYEQYF
TGTGCCAGTAGTATCCCGCGGGAGCTATCCTACGAGCAGTACTTC
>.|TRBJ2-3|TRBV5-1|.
CASSLGGTGLAKDRVEQYF
TGCGCCAGCAGCTTGGGAGGGACTGGGCTGGCGAAGGACAGAGTGGAGCAGTATTTT
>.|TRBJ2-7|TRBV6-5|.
CANRDSYEQYF
TGTGCCAACAGGGACTCCTACGAGCAGTACTTC
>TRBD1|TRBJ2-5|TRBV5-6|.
CASSGVTGGETQYF
TGTGCCAGCAGCGGGGTGACAGGGGGAGAGACCCAGTACTTC
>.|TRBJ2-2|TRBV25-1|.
CASSERQWHTGELFF
TGTGCCAGCAGTGAGAGACAGTGGCACACCGGGGAGCTGTTTTTT
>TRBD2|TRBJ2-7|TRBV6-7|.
CASNPGGLAHYEQYF
TGTGCCAGCAATCCCGGCGGACTAGCACACTACGAGCAGTACTTC
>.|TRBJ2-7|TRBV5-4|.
CASSLEEGISYEQYF
TGTGCCAGCAGCTTGGAAGAGGGGATCTCCTACGAGCAGTACTTC
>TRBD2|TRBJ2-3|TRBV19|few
CASKIAGAGDTQYF
TGTGCCAGTAAAATAGCGGGGGCCGGGGATACGCAGTATTTT
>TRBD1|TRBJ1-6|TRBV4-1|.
CASSQVLGTVHSPLHF
TGCGCCAGCAGCCAAGTTCTGGGGACAGTCCATTCACCCCTCCACTTT
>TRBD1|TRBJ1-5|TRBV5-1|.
CASSRDGQGNQPQHF
TGCGCCAGCAGCCGGGACGGACAGGGCAATCAGCCCCAGCATTTT
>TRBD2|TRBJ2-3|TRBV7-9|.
CASTPTSGLSTDTQYF
TGTGCCAGCACCCCGACTAGCGGACTTAGCACAGATACGCAGTATTTT
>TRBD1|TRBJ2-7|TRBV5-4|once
CASSFDRVGTYEQYF
TGTGCCAGCAGCTTTGACAGGGTGGGAACCTACGAGCAGTACTTC
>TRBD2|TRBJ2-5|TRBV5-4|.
CASSQERGREETQYF
TGTGCCAGCAGCCAAGAGCGGGGTAGAGAAGAGACCCAGTACTTC
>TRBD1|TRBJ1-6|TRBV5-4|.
CASSSWTGKDSPLHF
TGTGCCAGCAGCTCATGGACAGGGAAGGATTCACCCCTCCACTTT
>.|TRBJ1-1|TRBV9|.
CASSRMGDTEAFF
TGTGCCAGCAGCCGTATGGGGGATACTGAAGCTTTCTTT
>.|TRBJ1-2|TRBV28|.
CASGTYGYTF
TGTGCCAGCGGGACCTATGGCTACACCTTC
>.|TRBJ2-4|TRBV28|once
CASRAKRRLAKNIQYF
TGTGCCAGCAGGGCGAAGCGGAGACTAGCCAAAAACATTCAGTACTTC